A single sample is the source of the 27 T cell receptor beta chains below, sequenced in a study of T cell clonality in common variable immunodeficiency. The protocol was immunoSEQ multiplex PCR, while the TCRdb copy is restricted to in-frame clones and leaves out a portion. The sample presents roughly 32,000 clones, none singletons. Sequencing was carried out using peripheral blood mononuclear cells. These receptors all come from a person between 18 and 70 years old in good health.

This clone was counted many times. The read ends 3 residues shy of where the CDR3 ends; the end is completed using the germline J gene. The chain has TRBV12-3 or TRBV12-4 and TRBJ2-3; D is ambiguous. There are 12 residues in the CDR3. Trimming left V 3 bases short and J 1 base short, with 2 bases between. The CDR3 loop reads CASSFGTDTQYF. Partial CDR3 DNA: TGTGCCAGCAGTTTCGGCACAGATACG.

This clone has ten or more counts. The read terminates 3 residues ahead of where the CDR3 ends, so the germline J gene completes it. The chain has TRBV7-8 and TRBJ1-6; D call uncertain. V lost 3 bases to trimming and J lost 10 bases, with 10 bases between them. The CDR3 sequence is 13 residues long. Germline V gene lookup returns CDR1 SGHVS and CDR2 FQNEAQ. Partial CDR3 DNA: TGTGCCAGCAGCTTCACAGCTCTCTCACCC. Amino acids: CASSFTALSP. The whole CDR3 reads CASSFTALSPLHF. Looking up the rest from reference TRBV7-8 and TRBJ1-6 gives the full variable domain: GAGVSQSPRYKVAKRGQDVALRCDPISGHVSLFWYQQALGQGPEFLTYFQNEAQLDKSGLPSDRFFAERPEGSVSTLKIQRTQQEDSAVYLCASSFTALSPLHFGNGTRLTVT.

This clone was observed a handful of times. The DNA read from the CDR3 is TGTGCCAGCACCCGCGGCGGCGCGGCGAGCGGC. Translated: CASTRGGAASG. The entire CDR3 protein reads CASTRGGAASGYTF. V gene TRBV18 combines with J gene TRBJ1-2; D is undetermined. The CDR3 end lies 3 residues beyond the end of the read and is filled in from the germline J gene. The CDR3 is 14 amino acids. Germline-derived CDR1 and CDR2 are KGHSH and LQKENI.

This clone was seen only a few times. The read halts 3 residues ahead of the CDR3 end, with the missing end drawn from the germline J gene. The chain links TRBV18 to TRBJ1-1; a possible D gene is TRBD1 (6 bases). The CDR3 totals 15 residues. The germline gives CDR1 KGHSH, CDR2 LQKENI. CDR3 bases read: TGTGCCAGCTCACCACCTATGGGGGCCTACAATGAG. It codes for CASSPPMGAYNE. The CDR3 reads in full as CASSPPMGAYNEAFF.

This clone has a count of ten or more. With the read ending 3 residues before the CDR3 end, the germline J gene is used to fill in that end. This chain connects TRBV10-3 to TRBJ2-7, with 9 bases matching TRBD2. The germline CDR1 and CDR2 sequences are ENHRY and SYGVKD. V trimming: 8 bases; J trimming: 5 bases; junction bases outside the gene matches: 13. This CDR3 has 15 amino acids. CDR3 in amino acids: CAIQNVAGVQHEQYF. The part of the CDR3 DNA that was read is TGTGCCATCCAGAATGTAGCGGGAGTCCAACACGAG.

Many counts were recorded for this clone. The covered CDR3 bases are TGCAGTGCCCCATACTCCGGGACAGGGCACGCGGGCAATGAAAAA. Encoded protein: CSAPYSGTGHAGNEK. The full-length CDR3 reads as CSAPYSGTGHAGNEKLFF. This rearrangement joins TRBV20-1 to TRBJ1-4, with TRBD1 identical over 9 bases. The CDR3 extends 3 residues past the end of the read, so its final part is completed from the germline J gene. Trimming cost V 6 bases and J 5 bases; bases outside gene matches: 19. CDR1 and CDR2 (germline): DFQATT, SNEGSKA (reference sequence). The CDR3 has 18 residues.

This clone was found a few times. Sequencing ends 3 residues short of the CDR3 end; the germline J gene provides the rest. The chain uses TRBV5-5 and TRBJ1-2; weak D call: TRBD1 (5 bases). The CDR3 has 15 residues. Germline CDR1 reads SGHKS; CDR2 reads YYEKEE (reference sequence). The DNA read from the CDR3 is TGTGCCAGCAGCTTGGAGGGAGGGTGGGGGGAGACC. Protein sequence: CASSLEGGWGET. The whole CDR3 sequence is CASSLEGGWGETYTF.

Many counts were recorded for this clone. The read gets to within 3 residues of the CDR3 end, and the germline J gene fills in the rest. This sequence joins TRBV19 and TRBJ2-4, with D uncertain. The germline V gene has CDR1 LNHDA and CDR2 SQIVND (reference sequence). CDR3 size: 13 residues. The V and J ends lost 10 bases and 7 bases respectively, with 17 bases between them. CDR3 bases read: TGTGCCACAGATAGCCCAAATCGGAACATT. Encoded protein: CATDSPNRNI. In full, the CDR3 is CATDSPNRNIQYF.

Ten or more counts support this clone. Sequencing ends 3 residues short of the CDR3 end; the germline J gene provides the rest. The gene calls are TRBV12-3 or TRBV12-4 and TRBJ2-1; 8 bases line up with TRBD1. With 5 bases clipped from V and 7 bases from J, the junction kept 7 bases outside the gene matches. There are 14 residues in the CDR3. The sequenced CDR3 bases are TGTGCCAGCAGTCCAGGGGGCGCAAGAAATGAG. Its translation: CASSPGGARNE. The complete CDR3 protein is CASSPGGARNEQFF.

The part of the CDR3 DNA that was read is TGTGCCAGCAGCCGCCCCCTAGGGGGCTCTGAGACC. It codes for CASSRPLGGSET. Given in full, the CDR3 is CASSRPLGGSETQYF. This sequence joins TRBV5-6 and TRBJ2-5; TRBD1 agrees at 7 bases. The sequence runs out 3 residues before the end of the CDR3; the remainder is reconstructed from the germline J gene. Trimming at V came to 4 bases and at J to 5 bases, leaving 11 bases not matched to a gene. CDR1 is SGHDT, CDR2 YYEEEE, per germline. The CDR3 runs 15 residues.

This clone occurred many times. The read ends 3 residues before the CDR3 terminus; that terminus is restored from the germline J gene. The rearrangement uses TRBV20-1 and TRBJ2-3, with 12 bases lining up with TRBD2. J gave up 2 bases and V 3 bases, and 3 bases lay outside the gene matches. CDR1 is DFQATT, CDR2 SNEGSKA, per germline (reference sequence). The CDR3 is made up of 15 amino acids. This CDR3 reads CSARGTSGYTDTQYF. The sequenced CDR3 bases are TGCAGTGCTAGGGGGACTAGCGGGTACACAGATACG.

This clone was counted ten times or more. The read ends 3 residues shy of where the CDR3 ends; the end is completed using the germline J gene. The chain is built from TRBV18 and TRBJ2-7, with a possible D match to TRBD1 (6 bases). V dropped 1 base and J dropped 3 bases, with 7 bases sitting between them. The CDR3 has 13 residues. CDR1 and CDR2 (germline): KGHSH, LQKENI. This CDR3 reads CASSPQDSYEQYF. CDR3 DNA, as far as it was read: TGTGCCAGCTCACCACAGGACAGCTACGAG.

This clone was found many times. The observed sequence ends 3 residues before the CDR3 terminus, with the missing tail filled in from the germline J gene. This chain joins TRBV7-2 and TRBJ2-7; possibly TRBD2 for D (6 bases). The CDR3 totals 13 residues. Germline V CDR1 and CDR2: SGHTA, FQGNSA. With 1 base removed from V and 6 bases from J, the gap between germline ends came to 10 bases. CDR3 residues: CASSLGLGGEQYF. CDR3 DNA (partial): TGTGCCAGCAGCTTAGGGCTGGGGGGCGAG.

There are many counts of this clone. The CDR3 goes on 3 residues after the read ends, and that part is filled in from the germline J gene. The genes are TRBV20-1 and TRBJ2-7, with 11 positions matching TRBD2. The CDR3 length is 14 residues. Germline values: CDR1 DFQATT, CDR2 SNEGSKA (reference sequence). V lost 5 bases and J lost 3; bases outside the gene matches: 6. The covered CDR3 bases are TGCAGTGCTGAACTAGCGGGAGCGCTCTACGAG. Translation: CSAELAGALYE. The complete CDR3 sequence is CSAELAGALYEQYF.

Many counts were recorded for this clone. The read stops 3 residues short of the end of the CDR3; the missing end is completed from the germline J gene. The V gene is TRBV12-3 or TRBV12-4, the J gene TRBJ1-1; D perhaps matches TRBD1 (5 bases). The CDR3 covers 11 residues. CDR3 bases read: TGTGCCAGCAGTCAAGGACAATTA. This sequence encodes CASSQGQL. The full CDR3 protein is CASSQGQLAFF.

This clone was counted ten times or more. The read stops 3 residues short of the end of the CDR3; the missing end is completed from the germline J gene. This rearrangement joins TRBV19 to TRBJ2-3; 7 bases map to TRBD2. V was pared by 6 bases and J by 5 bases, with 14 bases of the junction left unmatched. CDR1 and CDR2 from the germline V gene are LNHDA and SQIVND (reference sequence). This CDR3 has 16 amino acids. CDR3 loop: CASSPPRAGWGDTQYF. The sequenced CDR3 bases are TGTGCCAGTAGCCCCCCCCGAGCGGGGTGGGGAGATACG.

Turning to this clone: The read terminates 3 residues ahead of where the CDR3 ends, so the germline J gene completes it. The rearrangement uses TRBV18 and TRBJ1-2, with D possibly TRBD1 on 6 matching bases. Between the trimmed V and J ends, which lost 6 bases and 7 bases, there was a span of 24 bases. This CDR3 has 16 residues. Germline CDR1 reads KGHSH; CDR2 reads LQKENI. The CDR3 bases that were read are TGTGCCAGCTCCTTCGCCGAGGGGACAACGGGGAGTGGC. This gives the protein CASSFAEGTTGSG. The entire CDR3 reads CASSFAEGTTGSGYTF.

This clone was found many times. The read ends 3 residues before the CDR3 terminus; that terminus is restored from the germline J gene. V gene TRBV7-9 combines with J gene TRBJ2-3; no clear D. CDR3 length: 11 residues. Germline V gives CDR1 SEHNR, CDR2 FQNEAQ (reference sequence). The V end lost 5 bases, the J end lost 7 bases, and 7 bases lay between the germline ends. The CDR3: CASSTTHTQYF. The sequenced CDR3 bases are TGTGCCAGCAGCACCACTCATACG.

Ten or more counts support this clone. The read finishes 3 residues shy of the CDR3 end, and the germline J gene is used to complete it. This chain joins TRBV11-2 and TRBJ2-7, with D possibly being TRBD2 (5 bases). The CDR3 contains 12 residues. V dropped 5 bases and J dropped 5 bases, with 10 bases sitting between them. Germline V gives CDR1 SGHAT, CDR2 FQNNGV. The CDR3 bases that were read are TGTGCCAGCAGCCTTAGCGATCACGAG. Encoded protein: CASSLSDHE. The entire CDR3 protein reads CASSLSDHEQYF.

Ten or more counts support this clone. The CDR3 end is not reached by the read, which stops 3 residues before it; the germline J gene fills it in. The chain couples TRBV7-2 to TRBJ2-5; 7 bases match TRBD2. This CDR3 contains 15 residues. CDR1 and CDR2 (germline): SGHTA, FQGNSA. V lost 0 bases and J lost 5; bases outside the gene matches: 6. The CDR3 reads CASSLAAGELETQYF. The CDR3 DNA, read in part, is TGTGCCAGCAGCTTAGCGGCGGGAGAGTTGGAGACC.

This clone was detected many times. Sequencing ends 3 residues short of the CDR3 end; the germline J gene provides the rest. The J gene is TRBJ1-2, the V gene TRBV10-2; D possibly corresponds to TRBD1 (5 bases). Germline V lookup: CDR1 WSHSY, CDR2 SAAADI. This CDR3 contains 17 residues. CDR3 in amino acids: CASSESRGSGRALDYTF. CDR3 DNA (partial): TGCGCCAGCAGTGAGTCAAGGGGTTCTGGGAGGGCCCTCGAC.

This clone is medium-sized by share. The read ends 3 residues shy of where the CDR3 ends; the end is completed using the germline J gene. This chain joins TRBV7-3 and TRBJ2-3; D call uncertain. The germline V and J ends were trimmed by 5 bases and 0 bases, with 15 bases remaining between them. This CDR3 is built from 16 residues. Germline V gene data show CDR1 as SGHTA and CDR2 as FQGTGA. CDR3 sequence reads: CASSPNSALSTDTQYF. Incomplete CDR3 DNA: TGTGCCAGCAGCCCTAACTCCGCCCTCAGCACAGATACG.

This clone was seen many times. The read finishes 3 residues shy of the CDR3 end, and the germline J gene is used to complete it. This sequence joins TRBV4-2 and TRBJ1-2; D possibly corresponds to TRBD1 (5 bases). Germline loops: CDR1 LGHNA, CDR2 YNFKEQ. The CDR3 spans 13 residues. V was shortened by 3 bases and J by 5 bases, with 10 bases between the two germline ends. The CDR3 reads CASSQGPGYGYTF. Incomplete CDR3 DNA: TGTGCCAGCAGCCAGGGTCCAGGGTATGGC.

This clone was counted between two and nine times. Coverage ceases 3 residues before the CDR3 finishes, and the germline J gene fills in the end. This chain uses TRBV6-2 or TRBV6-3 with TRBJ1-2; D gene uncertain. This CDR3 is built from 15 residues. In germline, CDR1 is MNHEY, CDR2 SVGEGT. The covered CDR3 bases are TGTGCCAGCAGCCCCCTAGCGGACCCCTCCTACGAC. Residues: CASSPLADPSYD. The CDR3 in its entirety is CASSPLADPSYDYTF.

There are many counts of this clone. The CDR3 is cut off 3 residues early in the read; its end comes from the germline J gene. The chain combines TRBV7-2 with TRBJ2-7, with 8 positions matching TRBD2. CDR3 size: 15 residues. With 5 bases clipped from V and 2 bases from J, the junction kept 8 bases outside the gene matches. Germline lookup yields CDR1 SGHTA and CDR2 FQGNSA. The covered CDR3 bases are TGTGCCAGCAGCCCGGCAGCGGGAGCCACCTACGAG. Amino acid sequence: CASSPAAGATYE. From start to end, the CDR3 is CASSPAAGATYEQYF.

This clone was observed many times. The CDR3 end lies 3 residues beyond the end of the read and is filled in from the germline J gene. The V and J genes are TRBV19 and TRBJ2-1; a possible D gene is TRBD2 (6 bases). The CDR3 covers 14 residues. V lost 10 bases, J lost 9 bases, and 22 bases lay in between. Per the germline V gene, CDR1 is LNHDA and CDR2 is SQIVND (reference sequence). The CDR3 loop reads CATENRDFNGEQFF. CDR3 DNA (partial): TGTGCCACCGAAAACCGGGACTTTAATGGTGAG.

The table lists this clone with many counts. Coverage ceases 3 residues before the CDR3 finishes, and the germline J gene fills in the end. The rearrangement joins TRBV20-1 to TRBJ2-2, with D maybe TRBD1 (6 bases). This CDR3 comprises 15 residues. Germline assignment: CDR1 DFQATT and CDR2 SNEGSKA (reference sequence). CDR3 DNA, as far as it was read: TGCAGTGCGCCCTCACAGGGTACCGATAGTTCACCG. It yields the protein CSAPSQGTDSSP. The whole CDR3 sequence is CSAPSQGTDSSPLFF.